Below, 8 T cell receptor beta chains from the same sample are listed, as sequenced in a study of graft-versus-host responses after intestinal transplantation. Profiling relied on immunoSEQ multiplex PCR, and the TCRdb table lists in-frame clones only, not all of them. The sample carries 17,000 or so clones, approximately 38% recorded once. Co-plating was performed using approximately 200,000 CFSE-labeled responder cells and approximately 200,000 irradiated, violet-dye-labeled stimulator cells. Sequencing was performed on alloreactive CD8+ T cells from a mixed lymphocyte reaction culture, taken before intestinal transplant. The sample's subset: CFSE-low proliferating T cells sorted from roughly 6-day pre-transplant mixed lymphocyte reaction (GvH or HvG direction). These receptors were obtained from a human patient who received an intestinal transplant.

This clone was seen more than once but under ten times. V gene TRBV6-6 combines with J gene TRBJ2-2; a weak D match, TRBD2 (5 bases). This CDR3 region has 14 residues. Germline V CDR1 and CDR2: MNHNY, SVGAGI (reference sequence). The V end was cut by 6 bases, the J end by 0 bases, with 8 bases between. The CDR3, as DNA: TGTGCCAGCAGACCCGGGACGAACACCGGGGAGCTGTTTTTT. It translates to CASRPGTNTGELFF.

V usage is TRBV2 and J usage is TRBJ2-1; D remains unclear. Deletions cut 1 base from V and 14 bases from J, with 24 bases between. This CDR3 has 16 amino acids. The germline CDR1 and CDR2 sequences are SNHLY and FYNNEI. This chain's CDR3 is CASSEGVWLAFSLEFF. The CDR3 DNA sequence: TGTGCCAGCAGTGAAGGAGTCTGGTTAGCTTTCTCATTGGAGTTCTTC. Together with reference TRBV2 and TRBJ2-1, the CDR3 gives the full variable domain: EPEVTQTPSHQVTQMGQEVILRCVPISNHLYFYWYRQILGQKVEFLVSFYNNEISEKSEIFDDQFSVERPDGSNFTLKIRSTKLEDSAMYFCASSEGVWLAFSLEFFGPGTRLTVL.

J is TRBJ1-1 and V is TRBV4-1, with no clear D. This CDR3 has 14 amino acids. Trimming shortened V by 0 bases and J by 5 bases, and 10 bases separated the two germline ends. Per germline, CDR1 MGHRA and CDR2 YSYEKL. DNA of the CDR3: TGCGCCAGCAGCCAAGATCGGTGGAGGACTGAAGCTTTCTTT. Protein sequence: CASSQDRWRTEAFF.

The chain recombines TRBV27 with TRBJ1-1; TRBD1 might be the D (6 bases). The V gene's germline CDR1 is MNHEY and CDR2 SMNVEV (reference sequence). The ends were cut back, 5 bases at V and 4 bases at J, with 14 bases in the middle. The CDR3 is made up of 14 amino acids. The CDR3 spells CASSLTQGFTEAFF. The CDR3 region has the DNA TGTGCCAGCAGTCTAACACAGGGTTTCACTGAAGCTTTCTTT.

This clone has just a few counts. This chain joins TRBV7-9 and TRBJ2-5; D remains ambiguous. This CDR3 region has 15 residues. V was trimmed by 2 bases and J by 3 bases, leaving 13 bases between them. Germline assignment: CDR1 SEHNR and CDR2 FQNEAQ (reference sequence). For the CDR3, the DNA is TGTGCCAGCAGCTTAAATGGCAGAAGAGAAGAGACCCAGTACTTC. Its protein product is CASSLNGRREETQYF.

This chain joins TRBV6-4 and TRBJ1-5; D is uncertain. The V gene's germline CDR1 is MRHNA and CDR2 SNTAGT. V was clipped by 4 bases and J by 9 bases, with 19 bases between them. The CDR3 length is 15 residues. The CDR3 coding sequence is TGTGCCAGCAGTGGGCAAATCTCCTCCTTATCGCCCCAGCATTTT. It is translated as CASSGQISSLSPQHF.

This clone appeared a few times. The chain has TRBV28 and TRBJ1-6, with D hard to call. The CDR3 extends over 18 amino acids. The V end was cut by 3 bases, the J end by 0 bases, with 15 bases between. Per germline, CDR1 MDHEN and CDR2 SYDVKM. The CDR3 nucleotides read TGTGCCAGCAGTTTCCATCGGAGGAGAAGCTCCTATAATTCACCCCTCCACTTT. Amino acids: CASSFHRRRSSYNSPLHF.

This chain links TRBV5-1 with TRBJ2-3; 9 nucleotides agree with TRBD1. This CDR3 has 16 residues. The germline V gene has CDR1 SGHRS and CDR2 YFSETQ. Germline trimming cut 4 bases from V and 3 bases from J; bases unmatched to any gene: 9. The CDR3: CASSPRDREWTDTQYF. In nucleotides, the CDR3 is TGCGCCAGCAGCCCCCGGGACAGGGAGTGGACAGATACGCAGTATTTT. Looking up the rest from reference TRBV5-1 and TRBJ2-3 gives the full variable domain: KAGVTQTPRYLIKTRGQQVTLSCSPISGHRSVSWYQQTPGQGLQFLFEYFSETQRNKGNFPGRFSGRQFSNSRSEMNVSTLELGDSALYLCASSPRDREWTDTQYFGPGTRLTVL.